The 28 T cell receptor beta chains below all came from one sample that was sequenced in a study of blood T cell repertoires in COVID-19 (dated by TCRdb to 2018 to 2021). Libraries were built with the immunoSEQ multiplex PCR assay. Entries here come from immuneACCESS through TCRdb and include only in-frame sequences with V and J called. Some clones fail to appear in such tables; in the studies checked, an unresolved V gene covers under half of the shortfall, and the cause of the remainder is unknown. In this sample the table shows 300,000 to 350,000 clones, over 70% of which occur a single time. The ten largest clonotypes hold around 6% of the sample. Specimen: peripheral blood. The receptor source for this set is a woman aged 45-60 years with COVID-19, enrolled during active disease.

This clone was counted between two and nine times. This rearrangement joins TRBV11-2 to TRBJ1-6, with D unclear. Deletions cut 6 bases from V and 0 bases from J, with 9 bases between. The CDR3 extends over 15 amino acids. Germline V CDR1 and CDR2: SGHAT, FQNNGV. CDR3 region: CASRPGSSYNSPLHF. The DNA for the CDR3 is TGTGCCAGCAGACCGGGGAGCTCCTATAATTCACCCCTCCACTTT.

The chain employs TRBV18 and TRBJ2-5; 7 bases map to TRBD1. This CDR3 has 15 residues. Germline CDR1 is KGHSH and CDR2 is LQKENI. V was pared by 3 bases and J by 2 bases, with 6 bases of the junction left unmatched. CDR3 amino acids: CASSPSKGQQETQYF. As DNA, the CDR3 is TGTGCCAGCTCACCCTCGAAGGGACAGCAAGAGACCCAGTACTTC.

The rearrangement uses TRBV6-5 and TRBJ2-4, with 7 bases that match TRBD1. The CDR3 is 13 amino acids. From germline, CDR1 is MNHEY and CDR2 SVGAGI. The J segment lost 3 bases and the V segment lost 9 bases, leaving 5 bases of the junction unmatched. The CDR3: CASSGTDKNIQYF. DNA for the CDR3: TGTGCCAGTTCGGGGACAGACAAAAACATTCAGTACTTC.

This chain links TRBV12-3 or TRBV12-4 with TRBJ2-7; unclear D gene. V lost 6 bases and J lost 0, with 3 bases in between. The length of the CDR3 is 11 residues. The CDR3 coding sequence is TGTGCCAGCAGCTCCTCCTACGAGCAGTACTTC. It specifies CASSSSYEQYF.

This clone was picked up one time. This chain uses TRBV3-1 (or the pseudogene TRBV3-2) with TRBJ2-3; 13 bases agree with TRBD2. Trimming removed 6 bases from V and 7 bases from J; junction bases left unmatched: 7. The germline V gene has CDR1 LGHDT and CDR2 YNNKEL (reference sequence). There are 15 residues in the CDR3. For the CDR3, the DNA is TGTGCCAGCAGTTGGGGGACTAGCGGGACAAATACGCAGTATTTT. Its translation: CASSWGTSGTNTQYF.

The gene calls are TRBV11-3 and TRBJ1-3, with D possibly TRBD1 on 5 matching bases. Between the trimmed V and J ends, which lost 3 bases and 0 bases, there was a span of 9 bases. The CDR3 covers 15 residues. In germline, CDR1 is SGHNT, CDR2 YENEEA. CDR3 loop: CASSFVGGSGNTIYF. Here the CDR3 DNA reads TGTGCCAGCAGCTTCGTGGGGGGCTCTGGAAACACCATATATTTT.

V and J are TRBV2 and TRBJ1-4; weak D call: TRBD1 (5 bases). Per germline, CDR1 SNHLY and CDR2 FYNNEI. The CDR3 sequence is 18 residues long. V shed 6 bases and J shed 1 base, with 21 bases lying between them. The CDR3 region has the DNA TGTGCCAGCAGCCAAAGTGTGGGGGGGAGAGAAACTAATGAAAAACTGTTTTTT. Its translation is CASSQSVGGRETNEKLFF.

CDR3 sequence: CAWSRRVADTQYF. Here the CDR3 DNA reads TGTGCCTGGAGCCGACGGGTAGCAGATACGCAGTATTTT. The rearrangement uses TRBV30 and TRBJ2-3; D is undetermined. The CDR3 spans 13 residues. CDR1 is GTSNPN and CDR2 is SVGIG in the germline V gene (reference sequence). V was trimmed by 3 bases and J by 4 bases, leaving 11 bases between them.

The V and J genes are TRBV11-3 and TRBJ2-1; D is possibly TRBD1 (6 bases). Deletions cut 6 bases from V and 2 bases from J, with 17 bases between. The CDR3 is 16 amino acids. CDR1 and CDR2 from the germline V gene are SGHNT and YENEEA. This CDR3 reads CASSRQGLSTYNEQFF. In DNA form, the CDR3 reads TGTGCCAGCAGTCGCCAGGGGCTATCTACCTACAATGAGCAGTTCTTC.

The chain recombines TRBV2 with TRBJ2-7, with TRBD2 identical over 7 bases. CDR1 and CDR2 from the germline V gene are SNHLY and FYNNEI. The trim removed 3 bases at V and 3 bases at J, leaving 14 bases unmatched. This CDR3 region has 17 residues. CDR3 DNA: TGTGCCAGCAGTGAGAGTACCGCGGGGGTAGTAATCTACGAGCAGTACTTC. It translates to CASSESTAGVVIYEQYF.

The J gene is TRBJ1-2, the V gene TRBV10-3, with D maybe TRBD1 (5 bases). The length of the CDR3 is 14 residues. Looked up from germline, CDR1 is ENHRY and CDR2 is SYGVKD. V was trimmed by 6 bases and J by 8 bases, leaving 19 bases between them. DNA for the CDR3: TGTGCCATCAGCCCCGGGGGGGTGAGAGGGGGCTACACCTTC. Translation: CAISPGGVRGGYTF.

CDR3 DNA sequence: TGTGCCAGCAGCACAACCGTGGACAGGGTCTTGCCTGAAGCTTTCTTT. This encodes CASSTTVDRVLPEAFF. The V call is TRBV4-2, the J call TRBJ1-1, with 8 nucleotides matching TRBD1. With 5 bases clipped from V and 6 bases from J, the junction kept 14 bases outside the gene matches. CDR1 is LGHNA and CDR2 is YNFKEQ in the germline V gene. CDR3 length: 16 amino acids.

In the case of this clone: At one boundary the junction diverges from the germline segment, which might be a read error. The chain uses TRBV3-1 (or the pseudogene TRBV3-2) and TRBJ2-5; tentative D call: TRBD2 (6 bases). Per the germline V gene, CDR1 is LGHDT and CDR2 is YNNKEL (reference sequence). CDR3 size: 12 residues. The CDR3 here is CASSQNFLARDF. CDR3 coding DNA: TGTGCCAGCAGCCAAAATTTCCTAGCGCGAGACTTC.

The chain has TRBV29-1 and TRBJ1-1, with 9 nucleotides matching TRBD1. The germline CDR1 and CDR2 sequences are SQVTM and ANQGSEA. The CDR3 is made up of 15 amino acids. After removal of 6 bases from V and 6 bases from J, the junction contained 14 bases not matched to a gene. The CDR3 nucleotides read TGCAGCGTGCAAGCCCGGACAGGGGCGTCAGCTGAAGCTTTCTTT. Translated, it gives CSVQARTGASAEAFF.

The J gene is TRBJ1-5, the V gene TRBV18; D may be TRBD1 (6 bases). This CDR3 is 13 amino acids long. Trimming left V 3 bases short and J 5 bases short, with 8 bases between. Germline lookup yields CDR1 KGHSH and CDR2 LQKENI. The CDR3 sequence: CASSPDSDQPQHF. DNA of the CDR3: TGTGCCAGCTCACCGGACAGCGATCAGCCCCAGCATTTT.

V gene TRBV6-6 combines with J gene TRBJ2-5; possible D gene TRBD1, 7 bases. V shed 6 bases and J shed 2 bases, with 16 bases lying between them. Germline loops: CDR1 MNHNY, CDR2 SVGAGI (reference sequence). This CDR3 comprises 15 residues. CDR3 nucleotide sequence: TGTGCCAGCAGCCGGGGACAGCGGGTACAAGAGACCCAGTACTTC. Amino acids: CASSRGQRVQETQYF.

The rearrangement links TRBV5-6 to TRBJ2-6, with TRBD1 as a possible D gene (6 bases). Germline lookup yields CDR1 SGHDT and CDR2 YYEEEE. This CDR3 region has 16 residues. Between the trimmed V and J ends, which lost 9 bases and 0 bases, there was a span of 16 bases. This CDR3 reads CATLNRAYSGANVLTF. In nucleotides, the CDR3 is TGTGCCACCTTAAACAGGGCGTACTCTGGGGCCAACGTCCTGACTTTC.

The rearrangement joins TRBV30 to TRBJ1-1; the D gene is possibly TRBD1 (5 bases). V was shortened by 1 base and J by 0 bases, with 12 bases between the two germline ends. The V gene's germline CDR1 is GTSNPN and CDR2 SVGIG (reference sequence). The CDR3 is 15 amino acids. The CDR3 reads CAWSEGMWMNTEAFF. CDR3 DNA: TGTGCCTGGAGTGAGGGGATGTGGATGAACACTGAAGCTTTCTTT.

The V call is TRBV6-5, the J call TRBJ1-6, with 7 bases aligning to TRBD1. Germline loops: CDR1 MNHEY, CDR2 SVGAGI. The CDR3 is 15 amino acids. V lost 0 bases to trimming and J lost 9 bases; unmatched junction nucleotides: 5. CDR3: CASSYSGQPGSPLHF. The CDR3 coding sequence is TGTGCCAGCAGTTACTCGGGACAGCCTGGTTCACCCCTCCACTTT.

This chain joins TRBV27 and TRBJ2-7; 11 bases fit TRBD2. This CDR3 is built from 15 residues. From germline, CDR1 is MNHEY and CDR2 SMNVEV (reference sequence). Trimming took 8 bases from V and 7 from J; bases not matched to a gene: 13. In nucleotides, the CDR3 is TGTGCCAGCTTCGGTAGCGGGAGGGCCGGGGGAGAGCAGTACTTC. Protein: CASFGSGRAGGEQYF.

The CDR3 sequence: CAWRKQGAWEQFF. CDR3 nucleotides: TGTGCCTGGAGGAAACAGGGGGCATGGGAGCAGTTCTTC. This sequence joins TRBV30 and TRBJ2-1; TRBD1 matches at 9 bases. This CDR3 has 13 amino acids. V was pared by 3 bases and J by 10 bases, with 7 bases of the junction left unmatched. The germline CDR1 and CDR2 sequences are GTSNPN and SVGIG (reference sequence). The whole variable domain, filled in from reference TRBV30 and TRBJ2-1, reads SQTIHQWPATLVQPVGSPLSLECTVEGTSNPNLYWYRQAAGRGLQLLFYSVGIGQISSEVPQNLSASRPQDRQFILSSKKLLLSDSGFYLCAWRKQGAWEQFFGPGTRLTVL.

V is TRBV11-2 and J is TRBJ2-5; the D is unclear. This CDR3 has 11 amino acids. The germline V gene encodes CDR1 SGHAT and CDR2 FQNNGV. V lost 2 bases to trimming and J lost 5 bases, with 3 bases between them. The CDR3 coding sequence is TGTGCCAGCAGCTTACTGGAGACCCAGTACTTC. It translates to CASSLLETQYF.

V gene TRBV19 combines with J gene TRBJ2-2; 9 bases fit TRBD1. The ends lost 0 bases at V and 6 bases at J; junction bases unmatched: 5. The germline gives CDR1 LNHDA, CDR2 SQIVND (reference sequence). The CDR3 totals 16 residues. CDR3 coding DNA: TGTGCCAGTAGTATAGAGGGACAGGGCTTTTCCGGGGAGCTGTTTTTT. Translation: CASSIEGQGFSGELFF.

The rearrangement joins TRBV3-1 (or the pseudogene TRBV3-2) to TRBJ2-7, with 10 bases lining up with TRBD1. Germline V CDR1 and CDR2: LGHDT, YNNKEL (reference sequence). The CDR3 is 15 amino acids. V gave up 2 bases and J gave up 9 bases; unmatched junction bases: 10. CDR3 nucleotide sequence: TGTGCCAGCAGCCAATACGCGGACAGGGGGTTCGGGCAGTACTTC. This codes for CASSQYADRGFGQYF.

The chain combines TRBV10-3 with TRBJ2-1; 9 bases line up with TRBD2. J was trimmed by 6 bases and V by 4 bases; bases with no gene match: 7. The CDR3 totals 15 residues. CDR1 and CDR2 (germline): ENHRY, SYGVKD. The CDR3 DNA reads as TGTGCCATCAGTGCACCGGGACTAGCTTTCAATGAGCAGTTCTTC. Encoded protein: CAISAPGLAFNEQFF.

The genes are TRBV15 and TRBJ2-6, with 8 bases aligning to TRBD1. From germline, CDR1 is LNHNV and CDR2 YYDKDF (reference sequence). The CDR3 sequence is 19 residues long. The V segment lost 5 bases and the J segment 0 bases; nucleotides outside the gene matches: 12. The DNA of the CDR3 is TGTGCCACCAGCGGCCGCCGGGACAGGCCACCCTCTGGGGCCAACGTCCTGACTTTC. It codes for CATSGRRDRPPSGANVLTF.

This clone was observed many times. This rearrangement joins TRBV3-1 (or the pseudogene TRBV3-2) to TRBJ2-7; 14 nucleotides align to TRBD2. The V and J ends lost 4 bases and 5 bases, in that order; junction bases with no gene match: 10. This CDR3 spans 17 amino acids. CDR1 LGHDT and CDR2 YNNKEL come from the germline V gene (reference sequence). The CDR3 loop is CASSLSGTSGRSHEQYF. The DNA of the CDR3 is TGTGCCAGCAGCCTTTCTGGGACTAGCGGGAGATCGCACGAGCAGTACTTC.

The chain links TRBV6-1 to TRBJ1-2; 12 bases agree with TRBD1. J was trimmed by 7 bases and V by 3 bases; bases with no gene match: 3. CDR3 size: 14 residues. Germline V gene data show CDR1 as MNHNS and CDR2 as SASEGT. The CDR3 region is CASSEGQGALGYTF. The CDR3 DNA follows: TGTGCCAGCAGTGAGGGACAGGGGGCGCTTGGCTACACCTTC.